This TCR beta chain is from a study of brain metastases from non-small cell lung cancer. Study results and caveats: Paired brain metastases and primary tumors largely shared TCR repertoires. Brain metastases had lower T-cell infiltration than primary tumors.

A word on this clone: Its antigen remains unknown.

Measured with immunoSEQ multiplex PCR; TCRdb has only the in-frame clones, and not every one. Of fewer than 4,000 clones in the sample, under 80% are singletons; the top ten hold approximately 7.7%. The ends lost 6 bases at V and 0 bases at J; junction bases unmatched: 5. Looked up from germline, CDR1 is SNHLY and CDR2 is FYNNEI. The CDR3 runs to 14 residues. The V call is TRBV2, the J call TRBJ2-7; 7 positions match TRBD1. Sample: primary lung tumor tissue. The source is a donor over 35 with non-small cell lung cancer. CDR3 DNA: TGTGCCAGCAGCCGGGACAGCAGCTCCTACGAGCAGTACTTC. It specifies CASSRDSSSYEQYF.